The 2 T cell receptor beta chains listed next were all sequenced from one sample in a study of cytomegalovirus exposure and HLA in healthy donors. Primers included in the PCR were 60 Vbeta and 13 Jbeta primers. Libraries were prepared by immunoSEQ multiplex PCR; TCRdb keeps only in-frame clonotypes and omits some of them. The table includes more than 80,000 clones, less than 80% detected once. What was sequenced was PBMCs. Every receptor here comes from a woman in her forties in good health and CMV-seropositive.

The rearrangement joins TRBV6-5 to TRBJ2-1; TRBD2 matches 9 bases. Germline CDR1 reads MNHEY; CDR2 reads SVGAGI. The CDR3 is made up of 14 amino acids. V shed 7 bases and J 2 bases; nucleotides not matched to a gene: 3. The CDR3 loop reads CASNPSGTYNEQFF. The DNA of the CDR3 is TGTGCCAGCAATCCTAGCGGGACCTACAATGAGCAGTTCTTC.

The chain joins TRBV5-8 to TRBJ2-1, with D perhaps TRBD1 (5 bases). Germline CDR1 reads SGHTS; CDR2 reads YDEGEE. With 3 bases removed from V and 1 base from J, the gap between germline ends came to 11 bases. This CDR3 is built from 15 residues. CDR3 sequence (DNA): TGTGCCAGCAGCTCTGTAGGGGCATCCTACAATGAGCAGTTCTTC. Amino acids: CASSSVGASYNEQFF.